This TCR beta chain emerged from a study of blood T cell repertoires in COVID-19. Study summary: PBMCs, B-cell-depleted T cells, or T cells provided the cDNA or gDNA that made up the material.

In Seattle, patients joined the study during active infection and were tracked longitudinally. The repertoire was sequenced with immunoSEQ multiplex PCR; TCRdb's copy has only in-frame clones and lacks some. Among approximately 180,000 clones listed, around 80% were seen once. V lost 6 bases to trimming and J lost 4 bases; unmatched junction nucleotides: 7. CDR3 length equals 16 residues. Per the germline V gene, CDR1 is LNHDA and CDR2 is SQIVND (reference sequence). This receptor was identified in a woman aged 40 to 50 with COVID-19, enrolled during active disease. This chain joins TRBV19 and TRBJ2-3, with 13 bases fitting TRBD2. The sequencing sample was made of peripheral blood. CDR3 region: CASSRLAGGSADTQYF. CDR3 coding DNA: TGTGCCAGTAGCCGACTAGCGGGGGGATCAGCAGATACGCAGTATTTT.